The clone carrying this TCR beta chain was seen only once. In the authors' workflow: Scientists estimated how many nucleated cells there were by amplifying reference gene primers. Sequencing was performed with immunoSEQ multiplex PCR; in TCRdb, only in-frame clones are kept and a portion is missing. V and J calls plus clone size are reproduced from that table; the DNA served to infer D and trimming. The sample gives approximately 76,000 clones, about 90% of which show up once; roughly 8% is in the top ten. This sample is drawn from a study of blood T cell repertoires in COVID-19. Study background: There were acute and convalescent COVID-19 samples, and they came from the United States, Italy and Spain. In each case, the material was cDNA or gDNA derived from T cells, B-cell-depleted T cells, or PBMCs.

V lost 4 bases, J lost 4 bases, and 9 bases stayed unmatched. Germline V gene data show CDR1 as LGHNA and CDR2 as YNFKEQ. The CDR3 sequence is 16 residues long. The J gene is TRBJ1-2, the V gene TRBV4-2, with 10 bases lining up with TRBD1. Sequences were obtained from peripheral blood. The TCR was taken from a human donor in a cohort sampled during active COVID-19. Here the CDR3 DNA reads TGTGCCAGCAGCCCGCAAAGGACAGGGGGAAGCTATGGCTACACCTTC. This gives the protein CASSPQRTGGSYGYTF.